Following are 10 T cell receptor beta chains from one sample sequenced in a study of tumor-infiltrating lymphocytes in primary liver carcinoma. TCR beta cDNA came from approximately 0.55 ug total RNA, primed with a constant-region primer. Three-round nested multiplex PCR performed with slightly modified ARM-PCR produced the TCR beta libraries. TRBV1-TRBV30 forward primers paired with a C-beta reverse primer drove the first two PCR rounds, around 10 cycles each. TCRdb re-called the multiplex PCR reads with MiXCR, one entry per CDR3 protein. The sample contains approximately 320,000 distinct CDR3 sequences, 58% of which appear only once. Germline DNA was also extracted, while the blood RNA originated from unsorted whole blood. The source material was peripheral blood. These receptors came from a woman in her 30s with primary liver carcinoma and hepatitis B virus infection.

CDR3 in amino acids: CASRFITNAGGSPYNEQFF. The CDR3 bases are TGTGCCAGCAGGTTTATCACGAATGCGGGAGGGAGCCCCTACAATGAGCAGTTCTTC. The rearrangement uses TRBV12-3 or TRBV12-4 and TRBJ2-1, with TRBD2 identical over 9 bases. The CDR3 totals 19 residues. Losses at the gene ends were 6 bases for V and 2 bases for J; bases not matched to a gene: 17.

The chain combines TRBV11-2 with TRBJ2-5, with D maybe TRBD1 (5 bases). The germline V gene has CDR1 SGHAT and CDR2 FQNNGV. The CDR3 is made up of 15 amino acids. Trimming removed 1 base at V and 4 bases at J, with 13 bases between. The DNA for the CDR3 is TGTGCCAGCAGCTTAGGGTTCTCAAGGGGAGAGACCCAGTACTTC. This sequence encodes CASSLGFSRGETQYF.

Ten or more counts support this clonotype. The chain has TRBV6-5 and TRBJ2-5, with no clear D. The CDR3 is made up of 13 amino acids. V lost 2 bases and J lost 2, with 6 bases in between. Germline CDR1 MNHEY, CDR2 SVGAGI. As DNA, the CDR3 is TGTGCCAGCAGTTACGGGCAGCAAGAGACCCAGTACTTC. Protein: CASSYGQQETQYF.

The rearrangement links TRBV2 to TRBJ2-5; D perhaps matches TRBD1 (6 bases). Per germline, CDR1 SNHLY and CDR2 FYNNEI. The ends were cut back, 6 bases at V and 3 bases at J, with 8 bases in the middle. The CDR3 length is 12 residues. The CDR3 loop reads CASRRQEETQYF. The CDR3 DNA follows: TGTGCCAGCAGGCGACAGGAAGAGACCCAGTACTTC.

This clonotype showed up many times. This chain connects TRBV4-3 to TRBJ2-5; no firm D call. This CDR3 has 13 amino acids. The V and J ends lost 2 bases and 0 bases respectively, with 4 bases between them. Germline V gene data show CDR1 as LGHNA and CDR2 as YSLEER. The CDR3 is CASSQQYQETQYF. In DNA form, the CDR3 reads TGCGCCAGCAGCCAACAGTACCAAGAGACCCAGTACTTC.

In nucleotides, the CDR3 is TGTGCCAGCAGCAAAGGACTAGCGGGTCTAATAAAGAGGGACAATGAGCAGTTCTTC. Encoded protein: CASSKGLAGLIKRDNEQFF. The chain uses TRBV14 and TRBJ2-1, with 11 bases fitting TRBD2. The germline CDR1 and CDR2 sequences are SGHDN and FVKESK. CDR3 length: 19 amino acids. Unmatched junction bases numbered 17, after V lost 5 bases and J lost 5 bases.

Note on this clonotype: Lacking the conserved final phenylalanine or tryptophan, this CDR3 likely reflects a read error. V and J are TRBV4-3 and TRBJ2-1; the D is unclear. The CDR3 has 13 amino acids. Trimming stripped 0 bases from V and 9 bases from J, with 9 bases between. Germline V lookup: CDR1 LGHNA, CDR2 YSLEER. In nucleotides, the CDR3 is TGCGCCAGCAGCCAAGAGAGGTCCTGTGAGCAGTTCTCC. This gives the protein CASSQERSCEQFS.

CDR3 region: CASSPLRNQPQHF. CDR3 bases: TGTGCCAGCAGCCCCCTACGGAATCAGCCCCAGCATTTT. This chain uses TRBV6-5 with TRBJ1-5; D gene unclear. V was trimmed by 6 bases and J by 4 bases, leaving 10 bases between them. This CDR3 spans 13 amino acids. Germline V gene lookup returns CDR1 MNHEY and CDR2 SVGAGI.

A remark on this clonotype: The CDR3 end shows no conserved phenylalanine or tryptophan, and so a read error is likely. The chain employs TRBV11-2 and TRBJ2-5; unclear D gene. Germline CDR1 and CDR2: SGHAT and FQNNGV. The CDR3 has 14 residues. The CDR3 sequence is CASSLGPTKETQYL. In nucleotides, the CDR3 is TGTGCCAGCAGCTTAGGCCCAACGAAAGAGACACAGTACCTC.

As to this clonotype: At one end the junction does not follow the germline gene, possibly because of a read error. The chain links TRBV11-3 to TRBJ2-3; D call uncertain. Germline V gene data show CDR1 as SGHNT and CDR2 as YENEEA. There are 15 residues in the CDR3. This CDR3 reads CANSSPRTRADTQYF. The CDR3 coding sequence is TGTGCCAACAGCTCCCCCCGTACCCGCGCAGATACGCAGTATTTT.